The present entry profiles one T cell receptor (beta chain) with its context. Its specificity is unknown. TCR beta cDNA libraries included unique molecular identifiers. cDNA molecules numbering some 500,000 came from roughly 1 to 10 million T cells. In TCRdb, the PCR reads were re-called with MiXCR into one record per CDR3 protein. The profile shows about 820,000 distinct CDR3 sequences, about 57% of them singletons. From germline, CDR1 is SGHRS and CDR2 YFSETQ. This CDR3 has 16 residues. The V end was cut by 4 bases, the J end by 1 base, with 17 bases between. These data originate in a study of post-analysis software for immune sequencing data. Notes on the study in general: Significantly lower normalized Chao1 diversity was seen in multiple sclerosis patients than in controls. Samples sharing a preparation batch grouped tightly together when assessed by F measure. Five or six TRBV segments were significantly more frequent in patients than in controls. TRBV5-6, TRBV5-1 and TRBV20-1 were among these segments.

Material for sequencing was blood. The clonotype was recovered from a girl aged 10 to 17 with multiple sclerosis. The chain is built from TRBV5-1 and TRBJ1-1; TRBD1 is a possible D gene (6 bases). CDR3 protein: CASSLDLGARNTEAFF. The DNA for the CDR3 is TGCGCCAGCAGCCTGGATCTGGGGGCGAGGAACACTGAAGCTTTCTTT.